This is a list of T cell receptor beta chains from one sample in a study of graft-versus-host responses after intestinal transplantation. Some clones are missing from TCRdb's copy, which holds only in-frame ones; the method was immunoSEQ multiplex PCR. In the table there are tens of thousands of clones, about 91% of which are singletons. These TCRs' antigens remain unknown. The sequenced sample was unstimulated CD8+ T cells sorted from spleen or lymph node cells, obtained before transplant. The receptors come from a human donor who was the organ donor for an intestinal transplant. The CDR3 runs from the conserved cysteine through the conserved F or W. A D gene is named only where the DNA matches it firmly. Only part of the rows carry a size: once, few, many, or a class if the clone is expanded.

length	V	D	size	J	CDR3	DNA
13	TRBV9	-	-	TRBJ1-2	CASSIGQIGGYTF	TGTGCCAGCAGCATAGGACAAATTGGGGGCTACACCTTC
15	TRBV9	-	-	TRBJ2-5	CASSYDGTEQETQYF	TGTGCCAGCAGCTATGACGGGACGGAACAAGAGACCCAGTACTTC
20	TRBV4-1	-	-	TRBJ2-7	CASSRSPRAHLWDESYEQYF	TGCGCCAGCAGCCGATCGCCACGGGCACACCTTTGGGACGAGAGTTACGAGCAGTACTTC
13	TRBV7-3	-	-	TRBJ2-7	CASSLWGFHEQYF	TGTGCCAGCAGCTTGTGGGGTTTCCACGAGCAGTACTTC
16	TRBV5-1	-	once	TRBJ1-1	CASSLGSGGLNTEAFF	TGCGCCAGCAGCTTGGGTTCCGGGGGCCTGAACACTGAAGCTTTCTTT
17	TRBV18	TRBD1	-	TRBJ1-4	CASSQTGTGATNEKLFF	TGTGCCAGCTCACAAACCGGGACAGGGGCAACTAATGAAAAACTGTTTTTT
14	TRBV7-3	-	-	TRBJ1-1	CASSLYPGRTEAFF	TGTGCCAGCAGCTTATATCCCGGGAGGACTGAAGCTTTCTTT
15	TRBV4-1	-	few	TRBJ1-3	CASSQNSQEYNTIYF	TGCGCCAGCAGCCAAAACTCCCAGGAGTACAACACCATATATTTT
15	TRBV7-8	-	-	TRBJ2-3	CASSLVRGGADTQYF	TGTGCCAGCAGCTTAGTTCGTGGGGGCGCAGATACGCAGTATTTT
18	TRBV7-9	-	once	TRBJ1-1	CASSLKNPWFLGSTEAFF	TGTGCCAGCAGCCTTAAGAACCCGTGGTTTCTGGGGAGCACTGAAGCTTTCTTT
16	TRBV5-5	TRBD2	-	TRBJ2-1	CASTPSSGFTYNEQFF	TGTGCCAGCACCCCTTCTAGCGGGTTCACCTACAATGAGCAGTTCTTC
15	TRBV13	-	-	TRBJ1-3	CASSLDLLSGNTIYF	TGTGCCAGCAGCTTAGACCTGCTCTCTGGAAACACCATATATTTT
12	TRBV7-9	TRBD2	-	TRBJ2-1	CASSSSGGEQFF	TGTGCCAGCAGCTCGAGCGGGGGTGAGCAGTTCTTC
15	TRBV9	TRBD2	-	TRBJ2-7	CASSPPRASGYEQYF	TGTGCCAGCAGCCCCCCCCGGGCTAGCGGCTACGAGCAGTACTTC
15	TRBV5-7	-	-	TRBJ2-3	CASSYRDRGPETQYF	TGTGCCAGCAGCTACCGGGACCGCGGCCCGGAGACGCAGTATTTT
14	TRBV7-2	-	-	TRBJ2-7	CASSARDGTYEQYF	TGTGCCAGCAGCGCCCGGGACGGAACCTACGAGCAGTACTTC
15	TRBV4-1	-	-	TRBJ2-1	CASSQGNWIYNEQFF	TGCGCCAGCAGCCAAGGTAACTGGATCTACAATGAGCAGTTCTTC
14	TRBV19	TRBD1	-	TRBJ2-2	CASSTTGVTGELFF	TGTGCCAGTAGTACCACAGGGGTAACCGGGGAGCTGTTTTTT
17	TRBV25-1	-	-	TRBJ2-6	CASSDQGVSSGANVLTF	TGTGCCAGCAGTGATCAGGGCGTTTCCTCTGGGGCCAACGTCCTGACTTTC
14	TRBV6-5	-	-	TRBJ1-5	CASRPQGYNQPQHF	TGTGCCAGCAGGCCCCAGGGTTACAATCAGCCCCAGCATTTT
16	TRBV7-2	-	-	TRBJ2-7	CASSFNPPKGKDEQYF	TGTGCCAGCAGCTTTAACCCTCCGAAGGGGAAGGACGAGCAGTACTTC
17	TRBV9	-	-	TRBJ1-6	CASSVERESSYNSPLHF	TGTGCCAGCAGCGTAGAGCGGGAAAGCTCCTATAATTCACCCCTCCACTTT
14	TRBV5-4	-	-	TRBJ1-1	CASTGGVLNTEAFF	TGTGCCAGCACCGGAGGGGTCCTGAACACTGAAGCTTTCTTT
16	TRBV27	TRBD1	-	TRBJ2-7	CASSLSPGQGPYEQYF	TGTGCCAGCAGTTTATCGCCGGGACAGGGCCCCTACGAGCAGTACTTC
15	TRBV27	-	-	TRBJ2-3	CASSWAAGVGDTQYF	TGTGCCAGCAGTTGGGCCGCAGGGGTCGGGGATACGCAGTATTTT
13	TRBV5-1	-	-	TRBJ2-3	CASSLEGSDTQYF	TGCGCCAGCAGCTTGGAGGGATCAGATACGCAGTATTTT